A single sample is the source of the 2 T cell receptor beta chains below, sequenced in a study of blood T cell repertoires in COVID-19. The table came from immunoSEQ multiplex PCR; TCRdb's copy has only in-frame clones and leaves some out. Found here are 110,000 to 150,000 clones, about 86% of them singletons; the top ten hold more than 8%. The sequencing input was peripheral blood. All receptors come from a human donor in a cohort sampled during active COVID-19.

Written as DNA, the CDR3 is TGTGCCAGCAGCCGGACGGTGGGACTAGCGGGAGGGGTAGCCAAAAACATTCAGTACTTC. This translates into CASSRTVGLAGGVAKNIQYF. V usage is TRBV7-3 and J usage is TRBJ2-4; 16 nucleotides match TRBD2. CDR3 length equals 20 residues. CDR1 SGHTA and CDR2 FQGTGA come from the germline V gene. The V segment lost 5 bases and the J segment 0 bases; nucleotides outside the gene matches: 10.

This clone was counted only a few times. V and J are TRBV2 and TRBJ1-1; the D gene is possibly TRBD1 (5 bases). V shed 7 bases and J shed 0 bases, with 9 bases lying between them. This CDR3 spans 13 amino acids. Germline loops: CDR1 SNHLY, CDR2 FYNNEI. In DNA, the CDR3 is TGTGCCAGCACCCTAGGGGTGAACACTGAAGCTTTCTTT. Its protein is CASTLGVNTEAFF.